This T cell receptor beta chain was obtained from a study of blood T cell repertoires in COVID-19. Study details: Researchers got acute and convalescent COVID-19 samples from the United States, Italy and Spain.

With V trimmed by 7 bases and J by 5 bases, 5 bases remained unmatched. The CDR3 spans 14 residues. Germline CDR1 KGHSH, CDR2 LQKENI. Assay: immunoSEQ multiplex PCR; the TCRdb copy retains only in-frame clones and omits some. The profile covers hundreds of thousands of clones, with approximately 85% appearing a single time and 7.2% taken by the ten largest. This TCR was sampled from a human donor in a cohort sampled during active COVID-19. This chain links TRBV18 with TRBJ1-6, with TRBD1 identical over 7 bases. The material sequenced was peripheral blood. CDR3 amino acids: CASFRDRNNSPLHF. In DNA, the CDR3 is TGTGCCAGCTTCCGGGACAGAAATAATTCACCCCTCCACTTT.